The following is a T cell receptor beta chain sequence with its context. Ophthalmopathy donors showed moderate-to-severe activity, CAS ≥3, NOSPECS ≥4 and a duration under 3 months. Other autoimmune diseases, uncontrolled infections, pregnancy or lactation excluded patients from enrollment. Diagnosis used clinical symptoms, serum thyroxine, TRAb, thyroid ultrasound and orbital computed tomography. The PBMCs originated from approximately 10 ml of fresh peripheral blood. This sample was taken from a study of Graves' ophthalmopathy and Graves' hyperthyroidism. The study amplified TCR beta CDR3 regions using RNA transcripts. The library came from an HTBI-primed first-round RT-PCR and a second-round multiplex PCR. TCRdb independently ran MiXCR on the multiplex PCR reads; one entry per CDR3 protein. Of hundreds of thousands of distinct CDR3 sequences in the sample, more than 40% were seen once. Germline V gene sequence: CDR1 MGHRA, CDR2 YSYEKL. The CDR3 sequence is 16 residues long. Deletions cut 4 bases from V and 2 bases from J, with 14 bases between.

The gene calls are TRBV4-1 and TRBJ2-2, with D maybe TRBD1 (8 bases). This receptor was obtained from an adult man with Graves' ophthalmopathy. Material for sequencing was peripheral blood. This chain's CDR3 is CASSPYRGGNTGELFF. Written as DNA, the CDR3 is TGCGCCAGCAGCCCCTACAGGGGGGGAAACACCGGGGAGCTGTTTTTT.